This T cell receptor beta chain was documented in a study of cytomegalovirus exposure and HLA in healthy donors. Study summary: Among the roughly 400 genotyped donors, 65% to 90% were placed in the Caucasian-associated ancestry cluster. Study observations and caveats: According to the study, roughly 160 TCR beta chains were cytomegalovirus-associated. More clonal expansion characterized HLA-associated TCR beta chains than equally common others in a later analysis.

The PCR ran on 60 Vbeta and 13 Jbeta primers. TCRdb's table, derived via immunoSEQ multiplex PCR, lists solely in-frame clones and lacks some. Counted here are under 200,000 clones, 80% occurring once; the ten biggest clones make up approximately 8.7%. Germline CDR1 reads WNHNN; CDR2 reads SYGVQD (reference sequence). Trimming left V 5 bases short and J 1 base short, with 5 bases between. The CDR3 totals 13 residues. With respect to this clone: Its antigen remains unidentified.

The receptor was derived from a young man in good health and CMV-seropositive. The J gene is TRBJ2-2, the V gene TRBV10-1; D is ambiguous. Sequenced sample: PBMCs. The CDR3 sequence is CASSTRNTGELFF. DNA for the CDR3: TGCGCCAGCAGTACGAGGAACACCGGGGAGCTGTTTTTT.